A single sample is the source of the 28 T cell receptor beta chains below, sequenced in a study of T cell responses to AZD1222 COVID-19 vaccine. Produced via immunoSEQ multiplex PCR; TCRdb's table is partial and in-frame only. The table records approximately 150,000 clones, about nine tenths of them present only once. This material consisted of peripheral blood, taken on day 0 of AZD1222 vaccination. The receptors here all came from an adult in good health.

The chain couples TRBV7-9 to TRBJ1-3; 8 bases map to TRBD1. V lost 5 bases, J lost 0 bases, and 9 bases stayed unmatched. The CDR3 consists of 17 residues. Germline CDR1 is SEHNR and CDR2 is FQNEAQ (reference sequence). The CDR3 DNA follows: TGTGCCAGCAGCACCCGGGACAGGAGTAACTCTGGAAACACCATATATTTT. It codes for CASSTRDRSNSGNTIYF.

The genes are TRBV12-3 or TRBV12-4 and TRBJ2-3; tentatively, D is TRBD2 (5 bases). This CDR3 contains 12 residues. Trimming pared 4 bases from V and 8 bases from J, leaving 10 bases between. The CDR3 is CASSSHEGTQYF. The CDR3 region has the DNA TGTGCCAGCAGTTCCCACGAGGGTACGCAGTATTTT.

This chain connects TRBV5-3 to TRBJ1-2; the D is unclear. TRBV5-3 is designated an ORF whose function remains uncertain. The V end lost 1 base, the J end lost 4 bases, and 8 bases lay between the germline ends. The CDR3 has 13 residues. The CDR3 nucleotides read TGTGCCAGAAGCTTGAAACAGTCCTATGGCTACACCTTC. Its translation: CARSLKQSYGYTF.

This chain uses TRBV19 with TRBJ1-2; D gene uncertain. In germline, CDR1 is LNHDA, CDR2 SQIVND (reference sequence). The CDR3 has 13 amino acids. V was pared by 7 bases and J by 7 bases, with 16 bases between. The CDR3 here is CASTEAGGSGYTF. For the CDR3, the DNA is TGTGCCAGTACTGAAGCGGGCGGCAGTGGCTACACCTTC.

The J gene is TRBJ2-7, the V gene TRBV18; 11 bases line up with TRBD2. Germline-derived CDR1 and CDR2 are KGHSH and LQKENI. With 2 bases clipped from V and 1 base from J, the junction kept 10 bases outside the gene matches. This CDR3 comprises 18 residues. CDR3 DNA: TGTGCCAGCTCACCAAGAGTACTAGCGGGAGAAGTGTCCTACGAGCAGTACTTC. It is translated as CASSPRVLAGEVSYEQYF.

This clone was observed a handful of times. The V gene is TRBV3-1 (or the pseudogene TRBV3-2), the J gene TRBJ1-1, with D unresolved. Between the trimmed V and J ends, which lost 2 bases and 1 base, there was a span of 2 bases. Germline assignment: CDR1 LGHDT and CDR2 YNNKEL (reference sequence). The CDR3 spans 12 residues. The CDR3 bases are TGTGCCAGCAGCCAATGGAACACTGAAGCTTTCTTT. Its translation: CASSQWNTEAFF.

The V call is TRBV27, the J call TRBJ2-1; TRBD2 aligns across 12 bases. The CDR3 runs to 17 residues. Trimming removed 0 bases from V and 4 bases from J; junction bases left unmatched: 4. CDR1 MNHEY and CDR2 SMNVEV come from the germline V gene (reference sequence). The DNA for the CDR3 is TGTGCCAGCAGTTTATCGGGTGGACTAGCGGGGTACAATGAGCAGTTCTTC. It specifies CASSLSGGLAGYNEQFF.

The J gene is TRBJ2-2, the V gene TRBV29-1; D is unresolved. Germline values: CDR1 SQVTM, CDR2 ANQGSEA. V shed 5 bases and J shed 2 bases, with 9 bases lying between them. The CDR3 covers 13 residues. The CDR3 nucleotides are TGCAGCGTTATAACAGACAACACCGGGGAGCTGTTTTTT. This encodes CSVITDNTGELFF.

The CDR3 spells CASRDSMNTEAFF. In DNA, the CDR3 is TGTGCCAGCAGGGACAGTATGAACACTGAAGCTTTCTTT. The J gene is TRBJ1-1, the V gene TRBV12-3 or TRBV12-4, with D possibly being TRBD1 (6 bases). V was cut by 6 bases and J by 0 bases, with 8 bases left in between. This CDR3 has 13 residues.

V and J are TRBV2 and TRBJ1-2; D is uncertain. Trimming shortened V by 1 base and J by 2 bases, and 5 bases separated the two germline ends. Germline CDR1 SNHLY, CDR2 FYNNEI. This CDR3 has 13 amino acids. The CDR3 coding sequence is TGTGCCAGCAGTGAAGACGGGAACTATGGCTACACCTTC. It specifies CASSEDGNYGYTF. The variable domain in full, completed from reference TRBV2 and TRBJ1-2, reads EPEVTQTPSHQVTQMGQEVILRCVPISNHLYFYWYRQILGQKVEFLVSFYNNEISEKSEIFDDQFSVERPDGSNFTLKIRSTKLEDSAMYFCASSEDGNYGYTFGSGTRLTVV.

A few counts support this clone. The V and J genes are TRBV3-1 (or the pseudogene TRBV3-2) and TRBJ1-2, with D maybe TRBD1 (6 bases). Trimming took 3 bases from V and 2 from J, leaving 16 bases between them. The CDR3 covers 16 residues. Germline lookup yields CDR1 LGHDT and CDR2 YNNKEL (reference sequence). The CDR3 loop is CASSHPPGQGNYGYTF. In DNA, the CDR3 is TGTGCCAGCAGCCACCCCCCGGGCCAGGGGAACTATGGCTACACCTTC.

The chain is built from TRBV5-4 and TRBJ2-7; 7 bases fit TRBD2. The trim removed 7 bases at V and 0 bases at J, leaving 4 bases unmatched. Germline V gene sequence: CDR1 SGHNT, CDR2 YYREEE (reference sequence). The CDR3 extends over 13 amino acids. As DNA, the CDR3 is TGTGCCAGCGGGGAGGGGAGCTCCTACGAGCAGTACTTC. It is translated as CASGEGSSYEQYF.

V is TRBV5-1 and J is TRBJ2-5; D possibly corresponds to TRBD2 (5 bases). V was shortened by 0 bases and J by 3 bases, with 9 bases between the two germline ends. The germline V gene encodes CDR1 SGHRS and CDR2 YFSETQ. The CDR3 is 14 residues long. For the CDR3, the DNA is TGCGCCAGCAGCTTGGTGGCGGGTAAAGAGACCCAGTACTTC. Protein: CASSLVAGKETQYF.

The chain combines TRBV4-1 with TRBJ1-2, with D possibly matching TRBD1 (6 bases). The CDR3 is made up of 17 amino acids. CDR1 is MGHRA, CDR2 YSYEKL, per germline. V gave up 0 bases and J gave up 4 bases, with 18 bases separating them. The CDR3 DNA reads as TGCGCCAGCAGCCAAGATAGGAGCGCCTCCAGGGGCTATGGCTACACCTTC. Translated, it gives CASSQDRSASRGYGYTF.

In DNA, the CDR3 is TGTGCCAGCAGCCCCCACAATGAGCAGTTCTTC. It yields the protein CASSPHNEQFF. The chain carries TRBV2 and TRBJ2-1; D not resolved. The CDR3 extends over 11 amino acids. CDR1 SNHLY and CDR2 FYNNEI come from the germline V gene. V was shortened by 6 bases and J by 5 bases, with 5 bases between the two germline ends.

The V call is TRBV29-1, the J call TRBJ1-1; the D gene is possibly TRBD1 (6 bases). This CDR3 region has 14 residues. The ends were cut back, 1 base at V and 4 bases at J, with 13 bases in the middle. Germline V gene sequence: CDR1 SQVTM, CDR2 ANQGSEA. The CDR3 DNA sequence: TGCAGCGTTGAAGTAGGAGGGGGTTCCACTGAAGCTTTCTTT. As protein: CSVEVGGGSTEAFF.

The gene calls are TRBV11-2 and TRBJ2-1; possible D gene TRBD1, 5 bases. The V gene lost 5 bases and the J gene lost 5 bases, with 13 bases spanning the gap. This CDR3 has 14 residues. Germline V CDR1 and CDR2: SGHAT, FQNNGV. CDR3 nucleotides: TGTGCCAGCAGCCCAGGGTACAGTAACAATGAGCAGTTCTTC. It codes for CASSPGYSNNEQFF.

As regards this clone: Mismatch with germline at one junction end may stem from a read error. The genes are TRBV4-1 and TRBJ1-4, with 7 bases aligning to TRBD1. This CDR3 is built from 11 residues. Germline values: CDR1 MGHRA, CDR2 YSYEKL. Here the CDR3 DNA reads TGCGCCAGCAGCCAAGGTGCGGACAGGCATTTT. Encoded protein: CASSQGADRHF.

The J gene is TRBJ2-4, the V gene TRBV7-2, with 7 bases identical to TRBD2. The germline V gene encodes CDR1 SGHTA and CDR2 FQGNSA. Trimming at V came to 0 bases and at J to 5 bases, leaving 4 bases not matched to a gene. This CDR3 spans 15 amino acids. The CDR3 nucleotides are TGTGCCAGCAGCTTAGCTCCTAGCGGACAAAACATTCAGTACTTC. This translates into CASSLAPSGQNIQYF.

In the case of this clone: This CDR3 fails to terminate in the conserved phenylalanine or tryptophan, so it likely reflects a read error. No DNA is shown, since the ends of the CDR3 on it are uncertain; the CDR3 is the one TCRdb lists. The genes are TRBV6-4 and TRBJ1-3. Germline V gives CDR1 MRHNA, CDR2 SNTAGT. Inclusive of both ends, the CDR3 amounts to 8 amino acids. CDR3 protein: CASPNSVI.

The chain recombines TRBV5-1 with TRBJ1-2; 7 bases are a match to TRBD1. The CDR3 length is 14 residues. In germline, CDR1 is SGHRS, CDR2 YFSETQ. After removal of 4 bases from V and 6 bases from J, the junction contained 9 bases not matched to a gene. In DNA, the CDR3 is TGCGCCAGCAGCGAGGGGGCAGTGCAGGATGGCTACACCTTC. Translating it yields CASSEGAVQDGYTF.

The rearrangement links TRBV6-2 or TRBV6-3 to TRBJ2-2; tentative D call: TRBD1 (9 bases). Germline V gene data show CDR1 as MNHEY and CDR2 as SVGEGT. The V end was cut by 7 bases, the J end by 6 bases, with 21 bases between. The CDR3 length is 16 residues. CDR3 bases: TGTGCCAGCACCCCCCGGGGGGGACAGGGCTCCGGGGAGCTGTTTTTT. It encodes CASTPRGGQGSGELFF.

This chain links TRBV5-8 with TRBJ1-1; the D gene is possibly TRBD1 (6 bases). The CDR3 sequence is 14 residues long. Trimming pared 4 bases from V and 3 bases from J, leaving 13 bases between. Germline CDR1 is SGHTS and CDR2 is YDEGEE. CDR3 nucleotide sequence: TGTGCCAGCAGCATCGATCGACAGGACACTGAAGCTTTCTTT. Its protein product is CASSIDRQDTEAFF.

CDR3 DNA sequence: TGTGCCAGCAGAAACATATGGACAGGGCCTACCTACGAGCAGTACTTC. This codes for CASRNIWTGPTYEQYF. V gene TRBV3-1 (or the pseudogene TRBV3-2) combines with J gene TRBJ2-7, with TRBD1 identical over 8 bases. The junction had 12 bases not matched to a gene; V was cut back by 6 bases and J by 2 bases. Germline V gene lookup returns CDR1 LGHDT and CDR2 YNNKEL (reference sequence). The CDR3 sequence is 16 residues long.

This chain joins TRBV7-2 and TRBJ1-2; TRBD1 matches 11 bases. V was clipped by 4 bases and J by 2 bases; unmatched bases: 6. The V gene's germline CDR1 is SGHTA and CDR2 FQGNSA. The CDR3 has 16 amino acids. In DNA, the CDR3 is TGTGCCAGCAGCTATGGGACAGGGGGGCCCAACTATGGCTACACCTTC. This sequence encodes CASSYGTGGPNYGYTF.

The genes are TRBV7-2 and TRBJ2-7, with 9 bases matching TRBD2. The junction had 6 bases not matched to a gene; V was cut back by 5 bases and J by 4 bases. Germline CDR1 and CDR2: SGHTA and FQGNSA. This CDR3 spans 14 amino acids. CDR3 region: CASSRGTSLYEQYF. CDR3 nucleotides: TGTGCCAGCAGCCGCGGGACTAGCCTTTACGAGCAGTACTTC.

This chain links TRBV10-2 with TRBJ2-2, with 8 bases fitting TRBD2. Germline V CDR1 and CDR2: WSHSY, SAAADI. Trimming took 3 bases from V and 4 from J; bases not matched to a gene: 10. The CDR3 totals 17 residues. In DNA form, the CDR3 reads TGCGCCAGCAGTGAATACCGGGGGGGCCCGGGCACCGGGGAGCTGTTTTTT. It codes for CASSEYRGGPGTGELFF.

This clone has only one observation. The CDR3: CSASGAAAYEQYF. The DNA of the CDR3 is TGCAGTGCTAGTGGGGCAGCAGCCTACGAGCAGTACTTC. The V and J genes are TRBV20-1 and TRBJ2-7, with D tentatively TRBD1 (5 bases). Per germline, CDR1 DFQATT and CDR2 SNEGSKA (reference sequence). The CDR3 consists of 13 residues. Trimming took 3 bases from V and 2 from J, leaving 11 bases between them.